What follows are 21 T cell receptor beta chains derived from one specimen sequenced in a study of breast tumors, draining lymph nodes, adjacent tissues. Samples came from axillary lymph nodes draining the breast cancer. Using its own MiXCR run on the multiplex PCR reads, TCRdb lists one record per CDR3 protein. The sample yields about 270,000 distinct CDR3 sequences, around 31% seen once. Sample: axillary lymph node tissue. The receptor set was obtained from a female donor with breast cancer. Some clones in this sample may be carry-over from other donors' samples.

V usage is TRBV7-2 and J usage is TRBJ1-2, with D possibly matching TRBD1 (5 bases). Germline assignment: CDR1 SGHTA and CDR2 FQGNSA. The CDR3 covers 15 residues. In DNA, the CDR3 is TGTGTCAGTAGCTTCCTGGGGCTCCCCCCCTATGGCTACACCTTC. Translating it yields CVSSFLGLPPYGYTF.

CDR3 in DNA: TGTGCCAGCAGTTTAGCGCTTAGGGGGTCCTACGAGCAGTACTTC. This gives the protein CASSLALRGSYEQYF. The V and J genes are TRBV12-3 or TRBV12-4 and TRBJ2-7; a weak D match, TRBD1 (6 bases). V lost 0 bases and J lost 1, with 10 bases in between. The CDR3 is made up of 15 amino acids.

The V call is TRBV19, the J call TRBJ1-1, with TRBD1 matching 7 bases. Trimming cost V 6 bases and J 0 bases; bases outside gene matches: 10. CDR3 size: 16 residues. Germline V gene lookup returns CDR1 LNHDA and CDR2 SQIVND (reference sequence). CDR3 loop: CASSLGTAPMNTEAFF. The CDR3 nucleotides read TGTGCCAGTAGCCTTGGGACAGCTCCAATGAACACTGAAGCTTTCTTT.

This clonotype was seen at least ten times. The V call is TRBV12-3 or TRBV12-4, the J call TRBJ2-2; TRBD2 aligns across 12 bases. The CDR3 consists of 17 residues. The V segment lost 6 bases and the J segment 0 bases; nucleotides outside the gene matches: 5. The CDR3 protein is CASSSGTSGSNTGELFF. CDR3 nucleotides: TGTGCCAGCAGCTCGGGGACTAGCGGGTCGAACACCGGGGAGCTGTTTTTT.

A few counts support this clonotype. A clone one base away is much larger, so this may be a read error. The J gene is TRBJ2-5, the V gene TRBV5-5, with TRBD2 matching over 11 bases. CDR3 length: 16 residues. Germline CDR1 and CDR2: SGHKS and YYEKEE (reference sequence). The V gene end was trimmed by 4 bases and the J gene end by 4 bases; junction bases not matched to a gene: 9. In DNA, the CDR3 is TGTGCCAGCAGCCGTACTAGCGGGAGAAGCGTAGAGACCCAGTACTTC. Translating it yields CASSRTSGRSVETQYF.

This clonotype was detected many times. V is TRBV19 and J is TRBJ2-3, with 8 bases matching TRBD2. The germline V gene encodes CDR1 LNHDA and CDR2 SQIVND (reference sequence). The CDR3 covers 14 residues. The V segment lost 6 bases and the J segment 5 bases; nucleotides outside the gene matches: 7. CDR3 amino acids: CASRAGVAGDTQYF. The CDR3 region has the DNA TGTGCCAGTAGAGCGGGAGTAGCGGGAGATACGCAGTATTTT.

This clonotype was detected many times. J is TRBJ1-4 and V is TRBV2; 8 bases match TRBD1. V trimming: 8 bases; J trimming: 3 bases; junction bases outside the gene matches: 8. This CDR3 contains 15 residues. Germline V CDR1 and CDR2: SNHLY, FYNNEI. CDR3: CASGRTGSPNEKLFF. The CDR3, as DNA: TGTGCCAGCGGACGGACAGGGAGTCCTAATGAAAAACTGTTTTTT.

This clonotype has ten or more counts. The chain employs TRBV29-1 and TRBJ2-5, with TRBD1 matching 7 bases. V gave up 8 bases and J gave up 1 base; unmatched junction bases: 4. The CDR3 is 12 residues long. From germline, CDR1 is SQVTM and CDR2 ANQGSEA. In DNA, the CDR3 is TGCAGCACCCGACAGGGCCAAGAGACCCAGTACTTC. It translates to CSTRQGQETQYF.

For this clonotype: One base away lies a much larger clone, so this may be a sequencing read error. The chain has TRBV12-5 and TRBJ2-1; 14 bases map to TRBD2. V lost 5 bases to trimming and J lost 6 bases; unmatched junction nucleotides: 9. Germline lookup yields CDR1 LGHNT and CDR2 FRNRAP. The CDR3 has 17 residues. The DNA for the CDR3 is TGTGCTAGTGGTCTTGACAAGGGACTAGCGGGAGTCAATGAGCAGTTCTTC. Translating it yields CASGLDKGLAGVNEQFF.

This clonotype has more than one count but fewer than ten. With a much larger clone just one base away, this may be a read error. V usage is TRBV20-1 and J usage is TRBJ2-7, with D possibly matching TRBD1 (7 bases). The CDR3 extends over 14 amino acids. Germline V lookup: CDR1 DFQATT, CDR2 SNEGSKA (reference sequence). In DNA, the CDR3 is TGCAGTGCTAGTCGCGGGGACAGCTCCTCCGAGCAGTACTTC. This translates into CSASRGDSSSEQYF.

Points on this clonotype: A clone one base away is much larger, so this may be a read error. The rearrangement joins TRBV12-3 or TRBV12-4 to TRBJ1-2; D is unclear. Trimming stripped 6 bases from V and 4 bases from J, with 12 bases between. The CDR3 sequence is 13 residues long. The CDR3, as DNA: TGTGCCAGCAGGTCACAGACGGCCTATGGCTACACCTTC. It translates to CASRSQTAYGYTF.

A remark on this clonotype: A clone one base away is much larger, so this may be a read error. Here the CDR3 omits its conserved ending phenylalanine or tryptophan, so a read error is the likely source. The chain employs TRBV3-1 and TRBJ1-2, with D unclear. CDR1 LGHDT and CDR2 YNNKEL come from the germline V gene (reference sequence). The CDR3 length is 14 residues. Trimming left V 1 base short and J 4 bases short, with 10 bases between. CDR3 DNA: TGTGCCAGCAGCCAAGGGCACAGACCCTATGGCTACACCTGC. It codes for CASSQGHRPYGYTC.

This clonotype came up many times. The chain couples TRBV7-2 to TRBJ2-3, with D unclear. Germline V gene lookup returns CDR1 SGHTA and CDR2 FQGNSA. The CDR3 extends over 11 amino acids. Trimming shortened V by 2 bases and J by 6 bases, and 3 bases separated the two germline ends. This chain's CDR3 is CASSLSDTQYF. The CDR3 DNA sequence: TGTGCCAGCAGCTTATCCGATACGCAGTATTTT.

There are many counts of this clonotype. This sequence joins TRBV12-3 or TRBV12-4 and TRBJ2-6; D remains ambiguous. Trimming took off 4 bases at V and 0 bases at J, with 7 bases between the two ends. The CDR3 extends over 15 amino acids. The CDR3 nucleotides are TGTGCCAGCAGTTCGCCCTTCTCTGGGGCCAACGTCCTGACTTTC. This encodes CASSSPFSGANVLTF.

This clonotype appeared many times. The V call is TRBV5-6, the J call TRBJ2-3; the D is unclear. CDR1 and CDR2 from the germline V gene are SGHDT and YYEEEE. The CDR3 consists of 15 residues. The V end was cut by 1 base, the J end by 0 bases, with 9 bases between. This chain's CDR3 is CASSLPASSTDTQYF. CDR3 DNA: TGTGCCAGCAGCTTGCCGGCTTCTAGCACAGATACGCAGTATTTT.

Only a few counts were recorded for this clonotype. The J gene is TRBJ2-2, the V gene TRBV5-4; TRBD2 agrees at 10 bases. This CDR3 region has 15 residues. The V segment lost 1 base and the J segment 7 bases; nucleotides outside the gene matches: 4. In germline, CDR1 is SGHNT, CDR2 YYREEE (reference sequence). CDR3 protein: CASSLSGRVLGELFF. The CDR3 nucleotides read TGTGCCAGCAGCTTGAGCGGGAGGGTCCTCGGGGAGCTGTTTTTT.

This clonotype was found many times. This rearrangement joins TRBV20-1 to TRBJ1-2, with 8 bases fitting TRBD1. V lost 6 bases, J lost 5 bases, and 8 bases stayed unmatched. Germline CDR1 and CDR2: DFQATT and SNEGSKA (reference sequence). The CDR3 covers 13 residues. The CDR3 bases are TGCAGTGCGGTTCCAGGGGGCGTTTATGGCTACACCTTC. Translation: CSAVPGGVYGYTF.

This clonotype was detected ten times or more. The chain links TRBV5-4 to TRBJ2-7, with 9 bases that match TRBD1. The germline V gene has CDR1 SGHNT and CDR2 YYREEE (reference sequence). The V segment lost 4 bases and the J segment 3 bases; nucleotides outside the gene matches: 8. The CDR3 consists of 15 residues. CDR3 sequence: CASSAGGTGIYEQYF. The DNA for the CDR3 is TGTGCCAGCAGCGCGGGCGGGACAGGGATCTACGAGCAGTACTTC. The full variable domain, its missing parts supplied by reference TRBV5-4 and TRBJ2-7, is ETGVTQSPTHLIKTRGQQVTLRCSSQSGHNTVSWYQQALGQGPQFIFQYYREEENGRGNFPPRFSGLQFPNYSSELNVNALELDDSALYLCASSAGGTGIYEQYFGPGTRLTVT.

The chain has TRBV20-1 and TRBJ1-5, with a possible D match to TRBD1 (6 bases). Germline-derived CDR1 and CDR2 are DFQATT and SNEGSKA (reference sequence). The CDR3 has 13 amino acids. V lost 3 bases and J 4 bases, leaving 10 bases between the germline ends. CDR3 bases: TGCAGTGCTAGGGGGGCAATTAATCAGCCCCAGCATTTT. This gives the protein CSARGAINQPQHF.

This clonotype is a singleton in its sample. The junction shows a germline mismatch at one end, possibly a read error. The chain joins TRBV6-5 to TRBJ2-1; 8 bases align to TRBD2. This CDR3 spans 16 amino acids. Germline V lookup: CDR1 MNHEY, CDR2 SVGAGI. As DNA, the CDR3 is TGTGCCAGCAGGCCTAGCGGGTCTCCCTCCTACAATGAGCGGTTCTTC. The encoded protein is CASRPSGSPSYNERFF.

This clonotype was seen at least ten times. The V gene is TRBV5-1, the J gene TRBJ2-1; weak D call: TRBD2 (6 bases). The germline V and J ends were trimmed by 4 bases and 7 bases, with 12 bases remaining between them. The germline CDR1 and CDR2 sequences are SGHRS and YFSETQ. This CDR3 comprises 13 residues. The CDR3 nucleotides are TGCGCCAGCAGCGGGAGTCGGGGGAATGAGCAGTTCTTC. Amino acids: CASSGSRGNEQFF. The entire variable domain, with the rest obtained from reference TRBV5-1 and TRBJ2-1, is as follows: KAGVTQTPRYLIKTRGQQVTLSCSPISGHRSVSWYQQTPGQGLQFLFEYFSETQRNKGNFPGRFSGRQFSNSRSEMNVSTLELGDSALYLCASSGSRGNEQFFGPGTRLTVL.